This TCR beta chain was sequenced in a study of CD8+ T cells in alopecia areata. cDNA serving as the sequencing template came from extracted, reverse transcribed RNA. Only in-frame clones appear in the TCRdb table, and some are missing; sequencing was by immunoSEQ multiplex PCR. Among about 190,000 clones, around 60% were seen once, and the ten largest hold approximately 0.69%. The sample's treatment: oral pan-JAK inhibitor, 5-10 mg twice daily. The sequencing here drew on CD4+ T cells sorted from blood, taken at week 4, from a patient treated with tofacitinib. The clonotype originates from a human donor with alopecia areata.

The CDR3: CASSTSPGQGLFEKLFF. The CDR3 DNA is TGTGCCAGCAGCACGTCTCCGGGACAGGGTTTATTTGAAAAACTGTTTTTT. This rearrangement joins TRBV11-2 to TRBJ1-4; 9 bases map to TRBD1. This CDR3 comprises 17 residues. Losses at the gene ends were 5 bases for V and 7 bases for J; bases not matched to a gene: 14. Germline CDR1 and CDR2: SGHAT and FQNNGV.